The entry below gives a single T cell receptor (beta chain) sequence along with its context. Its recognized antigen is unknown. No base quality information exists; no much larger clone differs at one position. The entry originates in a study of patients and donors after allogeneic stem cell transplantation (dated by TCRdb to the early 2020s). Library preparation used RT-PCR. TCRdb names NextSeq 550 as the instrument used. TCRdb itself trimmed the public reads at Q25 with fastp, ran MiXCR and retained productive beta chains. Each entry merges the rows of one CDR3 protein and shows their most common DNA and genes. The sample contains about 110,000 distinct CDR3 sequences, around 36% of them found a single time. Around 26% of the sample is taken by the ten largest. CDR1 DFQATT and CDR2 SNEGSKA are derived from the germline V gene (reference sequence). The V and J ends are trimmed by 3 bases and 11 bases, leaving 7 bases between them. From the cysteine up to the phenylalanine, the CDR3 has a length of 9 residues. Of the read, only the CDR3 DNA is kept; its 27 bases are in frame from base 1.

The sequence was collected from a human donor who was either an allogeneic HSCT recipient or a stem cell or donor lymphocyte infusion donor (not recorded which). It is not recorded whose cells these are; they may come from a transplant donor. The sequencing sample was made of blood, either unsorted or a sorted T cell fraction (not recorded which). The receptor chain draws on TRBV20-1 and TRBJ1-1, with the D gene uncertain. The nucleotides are TGCAGTGCTAGCGGGGAGGCTTTCTTT. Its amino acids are CSASGEAFF.